This T cell receptor (beta chain) was captured by sequencing in a study of post-analysis software for immune sequencing data. Study-level information: Recorded disease courses covered relapsing-remitting, secondary progressive and progressive-relapsing multiple sclerosis. Some patients had no subtype annotation.

Study conclusions and caveats: Multiple sclerosis patients had significantly lower normalized Chao1 diversity than controls. Higher frequency in patients than in controls was seen for 5 or 6 TRBV segments, with TRBV5-6, TRBV5-1 and TRBV20-1 among them.

Trimming removed 4 bases at V and 2 bases at J, with 15 bases between. This CDR3 has 15 amino acids. Germline CDR1 reads SGHDT; CDR2 reads YYEEEE. To note about this clonotype: Antigen specificity is unknown.

Unique molecular identifiers were carried by the TCR beta cDNA libraries. Input of 1 to 10 million T cells yielded roughly 0.5 million cDNA molecules. TCRdb analysed the PCR reads with MiXCR anew, one entry per CDR3 protein. The data show 250,000 to 300,000 distinct CDR3 sequences, about 40% seen once. This sequence originates from a girl aged 10 to 17 with multiple sclerosis. Sequencing input: blood. The gene calls are TRBV5-6 and TRBJ1-2; D gene ambiguous. This chain's CDR3 is CASSQRVGNNYGYTF. For the CDR3, the DNA is TGTGCCAGCAGCCAACGAGTCGGGAACAACTATGGCTACACCTTC.